The rows below give T cell receptor beta chains drawn from one sample of a study of blood T cell repertoires in COVID-19. The data were produced by immunoSEQ multiplex PCR, yet TCRdb's version contains in-frame clones alone and is incomplete. The sample has 220,000 or so clones, roughly 84% seen once; the top ten hold 6.8%. Sequencing was carried out using PBMCs or T cells enriched from blood (not recorded which). The origin of the receptors is a woman between 35 and 50 years old who had recovered from COVID-19. Both conserved end residues are part of each CDR3. Only some rows state a clone size, as once, few, many or a class for expanded clones.

clone size: NA
J gene: TRBJ2-1
V gene: TRBV11-3
CDR3 protein: CASSSAGEGNEQFF

clone size: few
J gene: TRBJ1-1
V gene: TRBV2
CDR3 protein: CASGGRGRWAEAFF

clone size: NA
J gene: TRBJ1-4
V gene: TRBV5-1
CDR3 protein: CASGRQGANEKLFF

clone size: NA
J gene: TRBJ2-7
V gene: TRBV9
CDR3 protein: CASGPGTGYYEQYF

clone size: once
J gene: TRBJ1-1
V gene: TRBV27
CDR3 protein: CASSLTGSRTLQAFF

clone size: NA
J gene: TRBJ2-3
V gene: TRBV20-1
CDR3 protein: CSASIGGRVPDTQYF

clone size: NA
J gene: TRBJ2-7
V gene: TRBV15
CDR3 protein: CATRPGWGTGMASSYEQYF

clone size: NA
J gene: TRBJ1-1
V gene: TRBV28
CDR3 protein: CASIQGHTEAFF

clone size: NA
J gene: TRBJ1-2
V gene: TRBV28
CDR3 protein: CASGSLWEDRGRNYGYTF

clone size: NA
J gene: TRBJ1-4
V gene: TRBV28
CDR3 protein: CASSLFGAATNEKLFF

clone size: once
J gene: TRBJ1-6
V gene: TRBV27
CDR3 protein: CASGPRVSNSPLHF

clone size: NA
J gene: TRBJ1-2
V gene: TRBV24-1
CDR3 protein: CATSDGQNYGYTF

clone size: NA
J gene: TRBJ2-2
V gene: TRBV24-1
CDR3 protein: CATSALQVAGGPQTGELFF

clone size: NA
J gene: TRBJ2-5
V gene: TRBV21-1
CDR3 protein: CASRPDWGIKETQYF

clone size: NA
J gene: TRBJ2-3
V gene: TRBV11-2
CDR3 protein: CASSLSDTQYF

clone size: NA
J gene: TRBJ2-1
V gene: TRBV5-1
CDR3 protein: CASSSFGTRNGNEQFF

clone size: few
J gene: TRBJ2-3
V gene: TRBV9
CDR3 protein: CASSPTSGEYTQYF

clone size: NA
J gene: TRBJ1-2
V gene: TRBV13
CDR3 protein: CASSSRQGPRLVYGYTF

clone size: NA
J gene: TRBJ1-2
V gene: TRBV30
CDR3 protein: CARDRPYGYTF

clone size: NA
J gene: TRBJ1-2
V gene: TRBV7-6
CDR3 protein: CASSLGTGSYRVPHYGYTF

clone size: NA
J gene: TRBJ2-2
V gene: TRBV9
CDR3 protein: CASSPRTSGKSTGELFF

clone size: NA
J gene: TRBJ2-1
V gene: TRBV29-1
CDR3 protein: CSVMGSSYNEQFF

clone size: NA
J gene: TRBJ2-1
V gene: TRBV20-1
CDR3 protein: CSASAGVAYNEQFF

clone size: NA
J gene: TRBJ2-1
V gene: TRBV19
CDR3 protein: CASMAGGFREQFF

clone size: NA
J gene: TRBJ1-2
V gene: TRBV18
CDR3 protein: CASSPYPSTGWHRGYTF

clone size: NA
J gene: TRBJ2-5
V gene: TRBV7-7
CDR3 protein: CASSLDRGDQETQYF